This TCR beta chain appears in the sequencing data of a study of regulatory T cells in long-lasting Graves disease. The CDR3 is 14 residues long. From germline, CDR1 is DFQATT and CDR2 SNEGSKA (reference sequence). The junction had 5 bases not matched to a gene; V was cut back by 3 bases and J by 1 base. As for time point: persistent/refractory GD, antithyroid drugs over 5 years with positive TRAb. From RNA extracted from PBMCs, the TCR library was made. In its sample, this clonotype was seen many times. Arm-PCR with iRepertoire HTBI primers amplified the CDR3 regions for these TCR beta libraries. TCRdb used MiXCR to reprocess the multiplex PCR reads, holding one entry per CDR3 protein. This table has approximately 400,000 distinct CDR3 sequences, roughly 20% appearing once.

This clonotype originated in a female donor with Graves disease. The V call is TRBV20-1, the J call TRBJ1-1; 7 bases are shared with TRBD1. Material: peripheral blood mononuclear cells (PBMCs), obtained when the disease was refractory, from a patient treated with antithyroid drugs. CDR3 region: CSAREGQRNTEAFF. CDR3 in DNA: TGCAGTGCTAGGGAGGGACAGAGGAACACTGAAGCTTTCTTT.